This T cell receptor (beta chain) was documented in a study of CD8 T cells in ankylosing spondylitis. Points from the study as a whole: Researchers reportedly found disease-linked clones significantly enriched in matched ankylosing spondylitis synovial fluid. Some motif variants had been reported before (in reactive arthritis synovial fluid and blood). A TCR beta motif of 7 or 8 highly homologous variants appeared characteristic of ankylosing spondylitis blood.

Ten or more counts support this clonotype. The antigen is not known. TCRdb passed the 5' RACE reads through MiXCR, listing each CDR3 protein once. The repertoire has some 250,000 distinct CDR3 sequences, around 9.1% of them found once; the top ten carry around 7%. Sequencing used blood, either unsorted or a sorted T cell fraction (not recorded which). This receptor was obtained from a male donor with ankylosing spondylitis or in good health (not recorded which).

CDR3 nucleotide sequence: TGTGCCAGCAGCCCCTCGGGACAGGGGTCAGATACGCAGTATTTT. As protein: CASSPSGQGSDTQYF. The rearrangement joins TRBV12-3 or TRBV12-4 to TRBJ2-3; TRBD1 aligns across 10 bases. CDR3 length equals 15 residues. J gave up 4 bases and V 6 bases, and 7 bases lay outside the gene matches.